The 15 T cell receptor beta chains in this list originate from one sample, sequenced in a study of OX40 agonist ivuxolimab in advanced cancers. The repertoire was sequenced with immunoSEQ multiplex PCR; TCRdb's copy has only in-frame clones and lacks some. In the table there are about 60,000 clones, roughly nine tenths of which are singletons. The sequencing used CD4+ or CD8+ T cells sorted from blood, collected in a trial of the OX40 agonist ivuxolimab. All receptors derive from an adult with an advanced solid tumor such as melanoma, head and neck, liver or kidney cancer.

This clone was seen a single time. The chain combines TRBV28 with TRBJ1-6, with 8 nucleotides matching TRBD1. CDR3 length equals 14 residues. The germline V gene has CDR1 MDHEN and CDR2 SYDVKM. Unmatched junction bases numbered 3, after V lost 6 bases and J lost 5 bases. CDR3 region: CASSTGQDNSPLHF. The CDR3 nucleotides read TGTGCCAGCAGCACGGGACAGGATAATTCACCCCTCCACTTT. Based on the CDR3 plus reference TRBV28 and TRBJ1-6, the full variable domain is DVKVTQSSRYLVKRTGEKVFLECVQDMDHENMFWYRQDPGLGLRLIYFSYDVKMKEKGDIPEGYSVSREKKERFSLILESASTNQTSMYLCASSTGQDNSPLHFGNGTRLTVT.

The chain employs TRBV19 and TRBJ1-5; possible D gene TRBD1, 5 bases. The CDR3 covers 14 residues. Germline V lookup: CDR1 LNHDA, CDR2 SQIVND (reference sequence). V lost 1 base and J lost 6, with 10 bases in between. The CDR3 region is CASSIGGGGQPQHF. Here the CDR3 DNA reads TGTGCCAGTAGTATAGGTGGGGGTGGTCAGCCCCAGCATTTT.

The chain couples TRBV7-2 to TRBJ2-7; TRBD1 might be the D (5 bases). V lost 4 bases and J 6 bases, leaving 16 bases between the germline ends. Germline CDR1 reads SGHTA; CDR2 reads FQGNSA. This CDR3 is built from 14 residues. The CDR3 loop is CASSWTRLGSEQYF. The CDR3 DNA reads TGTGCCAGCAGCTGGACAAGGCTTGGGTCCGAGCAGTACTTC.

This chain links TRBV9 with TRBJ2-3, with D perhaps assigned TRBD1 or TRBD2 (7 bases each). The V and J ends lost 4 bases and 0 bases respectively, with 18 bases between them. CDR3 length: 17 residues. In germline, CDR1 is SGDLS, CDR2 YYNGEE. The CDR3 here is CASSPRGLAASTDTQYF. As DNA, the CDR3 is TGTGCCAGCAGCCCGAGGGGGCTAGCGGCTAGCACAGATACGCAGTATTTT.

V gene TRBV2 combines with J gene TRBJ2-7; D is perhaps TRBD2 (5 bases). In germline, CDR1 is SNHLY, CDR2 FYNNEI. This CDR3 is 14 amino acids long. The V end lost 7 bases, the J end lost 1 base, and 14 bases lay between the germline ends. The CDR3 loop reads CASIPTGSSYEQYF. The CDR3 nucleotides are TGTGCCAGCATCCCGACGGGAAGTTCCTACGAGCAGTACTTC.

The rearrangement joins TRBV9 to TRBJ2-2; no clear D. There are 18 residues in the CDR3. V was pared by 0 bases and J by 5 bases, with 20 bases between. The germline V gene encodes CDR1 SGDLS and CDR2 YYNGEE. The CDR3 DNA sequence: TGTGCCAGCAGCGTAGGTCCCGACGATGGCTTCTATACCGGGGAGCTGTTTTTT. It codes for CASSVGPDDGFYTGELFF.

This chain joins TRBV6-5 and TRBJ1-2; 11 bases are a match to TRBD1. Germline loops: CDR1 MNHEY, CDR2 SVGAGI. V lost 5 bases to trimming and J lost 3 bases; unmatched junction nucleotides: 5. There are 15 residues in the CDR3. The CDR3 reads CASSKGTGGYYGYTF. Here the CDR3 DNA reads TGTGCCAGCAGTAAAGGGACAGGGGGATACTATGGCTACACCTTC.

V is TRBV6-1 and J is TRBJ2-7, with no clear D. V was trimmed by 3 bases and J by 4 bases, leaving 16 bases between them. Germline V gives CDR1 MNHNS, CDR2 SASEGT. The CDR3 spans 15 residues. The CDR3 sequence: CASSDGETLRYEQYF. CDR3 nucleotides: TGTGCCAGCAGTGACGGAGAAACCCTTCGGTACGAGCAGTACTTC.

The genes are TRBV11-1 and TRBJ2-3; 10 nucleotides match TRBD2. From germline, CDR1 is SGHAT and CDR2 FQDESV (reference sequence). There are 19 residues in the CDR3. After removal of 1 base from V and 0 bases from J, the junction contained 10 bases not matched to a gene. CDR3 sequence reads: CASSLGGQRGGPSTDTQYF. For the CDR3, the DNA is TGTGCCAGCAGCTTAGGAGGCCAGCGGGGGGGCCCTAGCACAGATACGCAGTATTTT.

This chain joins TRBV7-9 and TRBJ1-1, with D unclear. The germline CDR1 and CDR2 sequences are SEHNR and FQNEAQ (reference sequence). Trimming left V 5 bases short and J 0 bases short, with 16 bases between. The CDR3 is 16 residues long. The CDR3 nucleotides are TGTGCCAGCAGCGATTTCCCCCAGAATATGAACACTGAAGCTTTCTTT. This encodes CASSDFPQNMNTEAFF. Complete variable domain (other parts from reference TRBV7-9 and TRBJ1-1): DTGVSQNPRHKITKRGQNVTFRCDPISEHNRLYWYRQTLGQGPEFLTYFQNEAQLEKSRLLSDRFSAERPKGSFSTLEIQRTEQGDSAMYLCASSDFPQNMNTEAFFGQGTRLTVV.

The rearrangement uses TRBV2 and TRBJ1-2, with TRBD1 identical over 9 bases. The ends lost 5 bases at V and 6 bases at J; junction bases unmatched: 7. The germline CDR1 and CDR2 sequences are SNHLY and FYNNEI. This CDR3 comprises 14 residues. The CDR3 sequence is CASSRQGEVNGYTF. In DNA form, the CDR3 reads TGTGCCAGCAGTAGACAGGGGGAAGTGAATGGCTACACCTTC.

This clone has only a few counts. The rearrangement uses TRBV6-6 and TRBJ2-1, with D possibly being TRBD2 (6 bases). Germline CDR1 MNHNY, CDR2 SVGAGI (reference sequence). The CDR3 covers 13 residues. V lost 10 bases to trimming and J lost 0 bases, with 10 bases between them. CDR3 residues: CATRESSYNEQFF. CDR3 DNA sequence: TGTGCCACCCGGGAGAGCTCCTACAATGAGCAGTTCTTC.

This clone was detected once. V usage is TRBV28 and J usage is TRBJ1-4, with D unresolved. The CDR3 runs 14 residues. Looked up from germline, CDR1 is MDHEN and CDR2 is SYDVKM. V lost 6 bases, J lost 2 bases, and 10 bases lay in between. CDR3 in amino acids: CASREGQTNEKLFF. The CDR3 DNA follows: TGTGCCAGCAGGGAAGGGCAGACTAATGAAAAACTGTTTTTT.

The chain links TRBV5-1 to TRBJ1-1; 9 nucleotides agree with TRBD1. Losses at the gene ends were 4 bases for V and 5 bases for J; bases not matched to a gene: 6. The germline V gene has CDR1 SGHRS and CDR2 YFSETQ. CDR3 length: 14 amino acids. CDR3 sequence reads: CASSQGTGSTEAFF. CDR3 bases: TGCGCCAGCAGCCAGGGGACAGGGAGTACTGAAGCTTTCTTT.

The count of this clone is one. The gene calls are TRBV28 and TRBJ2-7; 9 nucleotides agree with TRBD1. The J segment lost 6 bases and the V segment lost 5 bases, leaving 5 bases of the junction unmatched. CDR1 is MDHEN and CDR2 is SYDVKM in the germline V gene. The CDR3 runs to 13 residues. CDR3 nucleotide sequence: TGTGCCAGCAGTGGGACAGGGCCTGGCGAGCAGTACTTC. Its translation is CASSGTGPGEQYF. The full variable domain, its missing parts supplied by reference TRBV28 and TRBJ2-7, is DVKVTQSSRYLVKRTGEKVFLECVQDMDHENMFWYRQDPGLGLRLIYFSYDVKMKEKGDIPEGYSVSREKKERFSLILESASTNQTSMYLCASSGTGPGEQYFGPGTRLTVT.